The present T cell receptor (beta chain) was sequenced within a study of T cell responses to AZD1222 COVID-19 vaccine. Turning to the study itself: Second-dose intervals of approximately 4 or approximately 12 weeks were pooled. General study findings and limits: Spike was spanned by vaccine-associated CD4 TCRs, with dominance at 160-218 and 743-854. Donors in the cohort were predominantly white British and more often female, and clonal diversity was possibly underestimated. Spike-specific TCR breadth and depth grew following two AZD1222 doses.

With respect to this clone: Antigen unknown.

Sequencing was performed with immunoSEQ multiplex PCR; in TCRdb, only in-frame clones are kept and a portion is missing. The table has about 140,000 clones, about nine tenths seen once; the top ten hold about 3.5%. The receptor was isolated from an adult in good health. The material sequenced was peripheral blood, taken on day 0 of AZD1222 vaccination.

The CDR3 loop reads CASRPGGAAENTDTQYF. The DNA of the CDR3 is TGTGCCAGTAGGCCCGGCGGGGCAGCGGAGAACACAGATACGCAGTATTTT. V usage is TRBV19 and J usage is TRBJ2-3, with D maybe TRBD2 (6 bases). Germline CDR1 is LNHDA and CDR2 is SQIVND (reference sequence). V lost 6 bases and J 2 bases, leaving 21 bases between the germline ends. The CDR3 contains 17 residues.